These 4 T cell receptor beta chains share one sample of origin, sequenced in a study of cytomegalovirus exposure and HLA in healthy donors. The PCR ran on 60 Vbeta and 13 Jbeta primers. Profiled with immunoSEQ multiplex PCR; TCRdb holds only in-frame clones, not every one. The data hold 95,000 to 150,000 clones, with 80% observed a single time. What was sequenced was PBMCs. Receptors originate from a man aged 30 to 45 in good health and CMV-seropositive.

The rearrangement joins TRBV19 to TRBJ2-3; 16 nucleotides align to TRBD2. Germline V gene sequence: CDR1 LNHDA, CDR2 SQIVND (reference sequence). CDR3 size: 18 residues. V lost 6 bases, J lost 1 base, and 7 bases stayed unmatched. The chain's CDR3 is CASRPGLAGGLGTDTQYF. The CDR3 region has the DNA TGTGCCAGTAGACCGGGACTAGCGGGGGGGCTAGGCACAGATACGCAGTATTTT.

V and J are TRBV29-1 and TRBJ1-2; no reliable D call. The V end was cut by 4 bases, the J end by 3 bases, with 9 bases between. CDR1 SQVTM and CDR2 ANQGSEA come from the germline V gene. This CDR3 has 12 residues. Written as DNA, the CDR3 is TGCAGCGTTGTCTGGGAGGACTATGGCTACACCTTC. It codes for CSVVWEDYGYTF. The variable domain in full, with the rest retrieved from reference TRBV29-1 and TRBJ1-2, is SAVISQKPSRDICQRGTSLTIQCQVDSQVTMMFWYRQQPGQSLTLIATANQGSEATYESGFVIDKFPISRPNLTFSTLTVSNMSPEDSSIYLCSVVWEDYGYTFGSGTRLTVV.

This chain uses TRBV9 with TRBJ1-2; unclear D gene. This CDR3 is 16 amino acids long. The germline V gene has CDR1 SGDLS and CDR2 YYNGEE. Trimming shortened V by 3 bases and J by 0 bases, and 15 bases separated the two germline ends. The DNA for the CDR3 is TGTGCCAGCAGCGGGTTGCCAGTGGCTGCTAACTATGGCTACACCTTC. Translation: CASSGLPVAANYGYTF.

The chain combines TRBV5-1 with TRBJ2-5, with D perhaps matching TRBD1 (5 bases). Germline V gene sequence: CDR1 SGHRS, CDR2 YFSETQ. Trimming stripped 2 bases from V and 2 bases from J, with 10 bases between. The CDR3 contains 14 residues. In DNA, the CDR3 is TGCGCCAGCAGCTTTTGGACAAAGCAAGAGACCCAGTACTTC. Translated: CASSFWTKQETQYF. The complete variable domain, with remaining parts taken from reference TRBV5-1 and TRBJ2-5, reads KAGVTQTPRYLIKTRGQQVTLSCSPISGHRSVSWYQQTPGQGLQFLFEYFSETQRNKGNFPGRFSGRQFSNSRSEMNVSTLELGDSALYLCASSFWTKQETQYFGPGTRLLVL.